The rows below give T cell receptor beta chains drawn from one sample of a study of OX40 agonist ivuxolimab in advanced cancers. The method was immunoSEQ multiplex PCR; TCRdb's version includes in-frame clones alone and lacks a portion of them. The repertoire consists of about 77,000 clones, with 65% to 85% occurring once and the leading ten covering about 0.73%. The material sequenced was CD4+ or CD8+ T cells sorted from blood, taken in a trial of the OX40 agonist ivuxolimab. These receptors all stem from an adult with an advanced solid tumor such as melanoma, head and neck, liver or kidney cancer. Both conserved end residues are part of each CDR3. The D gene is left open where the match is weak. Only part of the rows carry a size: once, few, many, or a class if the clone is expanded.

v_call: TRBV6-6; clone_size: .; d_call: .; j_call: TRBJ2-5; cdr3_aa: CASSYRGIQETQYF; cdr3_nt: TGTGCCAGCAGTTACCGGGGGATCCAAGAGACCCAGTACTTC
v_call: TRBV21-1; clone_size: .; d_call: .; j_call: TRBJ2-7; cdr3_aa: CASSKATGTPAYEQYF; cdr3_nt: TGTGCCAGCAGCAAAGCAACCGGGACACCAGCCTACGAGCAGTACTTC
v_call: TRBV7-9; clone_size: .; d_call: .; j_call: TRBJ1-4; cdr3_aa: CASSAWIGEEKLFF; cdr3_nt: TGTGCCAGCAGCGCCTGGATAGGGGAAGAAAAACTGTTTTTT
v_call: TRBV27; clone_size: few; d_call: .; j_call: TRBJ1-3; cdr3_aa: CASQDRSSGNTIYF; cdr3_nt: TGTGCCAGCCAAGACAGGAGCTCTGGAAACACCATATATTTT
v_call: TRBV7-2; clone_size: .; d_call: .; j_call: TRBJ2-4; cdr3_aa: CASSSPARSKNIQYF; cdr3_nt: TGTGCCAGCAGCTCGCCGGCCAGATCCAAAAACATTCAGTACTTC
v_call: TRBV6-5; clone_size: .; d_call: TRBD1; j_call: TRBJ2-3; cdr3_aa: CASSYAGQGTDTQYF; cdr3_nt: TGTGCCAGCAGTTACGCGGGACAGGGCACAGATACGCAGTATTTT
v_call: TRBV28; clone_size: .; d_call: TRBD2; j_call: TRBJ2-7; cdr3_aa: CASSTSGRLLEQYF; cdr3_nt: TGTGCCAGCAGTACTAGCGGGAGGTTATTAGAGCAGTACTTC
v_call: TRBV29-1; clone_size: .; d_call: .; j_call: TRBJ2-2; cdr3_aa: CSVVRYTGELFF; cdr3_nt: TGCAGCGTTGTGCGGTACACCGGGGAGCTGTTTTTT
v_call: TRBV28; clone_size: .; d_call: TRBD1; j_call: TRBJ1-1; cdr3_aa: CASSLARRGPNTEAFF; cdr3_nt: TGTGCCAGCAGTTTGGCGCGAAGGGGGCCGAACACTGAAGCTTTCTTT
v_call: TRBV27; clone_size: .; d_call: .; j_call: TRBJ1-4; cdr3_aa: CASSLLGGTGKLFF; cdr3_nt: TGTGCCAGCAGCCTCCTCGGGGGAACGGGAAAACTGTTTTTT
v_call: TRBV11-3; clone_size: .; d_call: TRBD2; j_call: TRBJ2-5; cdr3_aa: CASSLAGLAGGLETQYF; cdr3_nt: TGTGCCAGCAGCTTAGCCGGACTAGCGGGAGGGTTGGAGACCCAGTACTTC
v_call: TRBV7-2; clone_size: once; d_call: TRBD1; j_call: TRBJ2-7; cdr3_aa: CASSHQTGGYEQYF; cdr3_nt: TGTGCCAGCAGCCATCAGACAGGGGGCTACGAGCAGTACTTC
v_call: TRBV4-2; clone_size: .; d_call: .; j_call: TRBJ2-7; cdr3_aa: CASSHPLAEQYF; cdr3_nt: TGTGCCAGCAGCCACCCACTAGCAGAGCAGTACTTC
v_call: TRBV5-1; clone_size: .; d_call: .; j_call: TRBJ1-1; cdr3_aa: CASSSRTRGNTEAFF; cdr3_nt: TGCGCCAGCAGCTCCCGAACAAGGGGGAACACTGAAGCTTTCTTT
v_call: TRBV11-3; clone_size: .; d_call: .; j_call: TRBJ2-6; cdr3_aa: CASSAGAGANVLTF; cdr3_nt: TGTGCCAGCAGCGCAGGCGCTGGGGCCAACGTCCTGACTTTC